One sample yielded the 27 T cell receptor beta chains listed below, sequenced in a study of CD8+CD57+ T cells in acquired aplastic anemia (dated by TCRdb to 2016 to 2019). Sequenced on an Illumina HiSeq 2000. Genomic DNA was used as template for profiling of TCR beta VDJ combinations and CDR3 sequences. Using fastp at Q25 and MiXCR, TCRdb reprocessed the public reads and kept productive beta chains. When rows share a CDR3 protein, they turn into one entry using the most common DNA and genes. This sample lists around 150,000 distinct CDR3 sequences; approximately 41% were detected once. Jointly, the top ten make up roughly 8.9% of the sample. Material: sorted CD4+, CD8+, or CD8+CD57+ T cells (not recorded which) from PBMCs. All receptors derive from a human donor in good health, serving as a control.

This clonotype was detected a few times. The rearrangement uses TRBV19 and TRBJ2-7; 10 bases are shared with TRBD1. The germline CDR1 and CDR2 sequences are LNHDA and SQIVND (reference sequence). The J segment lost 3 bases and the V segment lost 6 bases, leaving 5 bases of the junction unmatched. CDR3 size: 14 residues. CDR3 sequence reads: CASSWTGGIYEQYF. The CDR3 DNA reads TGTGCCAGTAGCTGGACAGGGGGGATCTACGAGCAGTACTTC.

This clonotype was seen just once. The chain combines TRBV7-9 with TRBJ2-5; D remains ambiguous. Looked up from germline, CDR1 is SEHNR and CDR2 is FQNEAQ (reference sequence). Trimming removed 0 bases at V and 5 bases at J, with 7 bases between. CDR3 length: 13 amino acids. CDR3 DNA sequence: TGTGCCAGCAGCTTAGCCTGCGGTGAGACCCAGTACTTC. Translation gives CASSLACGETQYF.

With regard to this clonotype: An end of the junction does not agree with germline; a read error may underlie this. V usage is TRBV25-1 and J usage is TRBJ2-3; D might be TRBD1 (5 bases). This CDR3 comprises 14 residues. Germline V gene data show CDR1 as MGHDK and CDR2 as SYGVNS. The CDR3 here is CATSGAGSTDTQYF. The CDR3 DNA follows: TGTGCCACCAGTGGAGCAGGGAGCACAGATACGCAGTATTTT.

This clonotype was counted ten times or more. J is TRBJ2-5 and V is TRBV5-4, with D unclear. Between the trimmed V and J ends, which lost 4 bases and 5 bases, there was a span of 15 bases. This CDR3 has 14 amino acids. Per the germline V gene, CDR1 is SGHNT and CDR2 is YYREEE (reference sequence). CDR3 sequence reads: CASSTVLEQETQYF. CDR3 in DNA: TGTGCCAGCAGCACCGTTTTAGAGCAGGAGACCCAGTACTTC.

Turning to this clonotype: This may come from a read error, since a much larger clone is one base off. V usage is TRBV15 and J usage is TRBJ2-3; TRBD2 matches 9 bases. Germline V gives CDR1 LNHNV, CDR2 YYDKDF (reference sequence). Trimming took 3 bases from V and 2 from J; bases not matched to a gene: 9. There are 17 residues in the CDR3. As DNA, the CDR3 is TGTGCCACCAGCAGGGGGACTAGCCGGGGATCCACAGATACGCAGTATTTT. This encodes CATSRGTSRGSTDTQYF.

CDR3 in amino acids: CASSVAVDNSPLHF. In DNA form, the CDR3 reads TGTGCCAGCAGCGTAGCAGTAGATAATTCACCCCTCCACTTT. This chain uses TRBV9 with TRBJ1-6, with D unclear. Between the trimmed V and J ends, which lost 0 bases and 5 bases, there was a span of 6 bases. The length of the CDR3 is 14 residues. The germline gives CDR1 SGDLS, CDR2 YYNGEE.

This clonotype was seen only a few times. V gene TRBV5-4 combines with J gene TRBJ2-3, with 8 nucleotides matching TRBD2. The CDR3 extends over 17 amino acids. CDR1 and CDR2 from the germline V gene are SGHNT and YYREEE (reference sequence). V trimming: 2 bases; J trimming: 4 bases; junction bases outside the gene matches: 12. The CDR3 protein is CASSFPSSGRPADTQYF. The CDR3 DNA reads TGTGCCAGCAGCTTTCCCTCTAGCGGGCGGCCGGCAGATACGCAGTATTTT. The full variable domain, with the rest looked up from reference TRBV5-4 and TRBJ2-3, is ETGVTQSPTHLIKTRGQQVTLRCSSQSGHNTVSWYQQALGQGPQFIFQYYREEENGRGNFPPRFSGLQFPNYSSELNVNALELDDSALYLCASSFPSSGRPADTQYFGPGTRLTVL.

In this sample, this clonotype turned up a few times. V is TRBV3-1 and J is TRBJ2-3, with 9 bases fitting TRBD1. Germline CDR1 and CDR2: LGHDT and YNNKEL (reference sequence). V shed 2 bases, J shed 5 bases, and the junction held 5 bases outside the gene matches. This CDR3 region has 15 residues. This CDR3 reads CASSQTGQGEDTQYF. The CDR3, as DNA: TGTGCCAGCAGCCAAACGGGACAGGGAGAAGATACGCAGTATTTT.

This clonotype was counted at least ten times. The CDR3 protein is CSAGESGGNYNEQFF. The DNA of the CDR3 is TGCAGTGCTGGCGAAAGCGGGGGGAACTACAATGAGCAGTTCTTC. The rearrangement links TRBV20-1 to TRBJ2-1; 9 bases line up with TRBD2. J gave up 3 bases and V 5 bases, and 8 bases lay outside the gene matches. Germline CDR1 DFQATT, CDR2 SNEGSKA (reference sequence). The CDR3 loop spans 15 amino acids.

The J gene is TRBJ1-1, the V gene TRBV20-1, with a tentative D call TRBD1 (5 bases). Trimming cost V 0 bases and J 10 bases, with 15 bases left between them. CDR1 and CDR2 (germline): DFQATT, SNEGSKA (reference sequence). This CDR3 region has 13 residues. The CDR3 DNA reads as TGCAGTGCTAGAGATGTGGGCAGGGCCAGAGCTTTCTTT. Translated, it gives CSARDVGRARAFF.

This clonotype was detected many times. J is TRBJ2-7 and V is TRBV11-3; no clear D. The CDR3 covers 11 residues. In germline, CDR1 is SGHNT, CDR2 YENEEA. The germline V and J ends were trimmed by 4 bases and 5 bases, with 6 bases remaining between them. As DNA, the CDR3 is TGTGCCAGCAGCTCCCGAGACGAGCAGTACTTC. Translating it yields CASSSRDEQYF. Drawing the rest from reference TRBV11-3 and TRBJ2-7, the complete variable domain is EAGVVQSPRYKIIEKKQPVAFWCNPISGHNTLYWYLQNLGQGPELLIRYENEEAVDDSQLPKDRFSAERLKGVDSTLKIQPAELGDSAVYLCASSSRDEQYFGPGTRLTVT.

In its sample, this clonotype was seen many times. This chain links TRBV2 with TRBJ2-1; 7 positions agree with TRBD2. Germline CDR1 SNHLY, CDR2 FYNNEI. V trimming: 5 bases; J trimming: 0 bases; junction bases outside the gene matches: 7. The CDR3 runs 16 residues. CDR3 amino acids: CASSQRGGSSYNEQFF. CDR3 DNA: TGTGCCAGCAGTCAACGCGGGGGAAGCTCCTACAATGAGCAGTTCTTC.

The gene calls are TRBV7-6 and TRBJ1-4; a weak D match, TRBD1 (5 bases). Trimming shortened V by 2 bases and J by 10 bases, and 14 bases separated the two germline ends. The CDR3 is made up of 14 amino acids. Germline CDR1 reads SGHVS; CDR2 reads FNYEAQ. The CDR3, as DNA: TGTGCCAGCAGCTTATCGTCGGCGACAGCAAAACTGTTTTTT. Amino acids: CASSLSSATAKLFF.

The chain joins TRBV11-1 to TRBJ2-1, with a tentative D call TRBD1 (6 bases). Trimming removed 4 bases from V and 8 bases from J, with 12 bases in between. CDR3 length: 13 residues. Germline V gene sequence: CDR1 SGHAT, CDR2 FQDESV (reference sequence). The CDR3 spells CASSYGTSDEQFF. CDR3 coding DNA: TGTGCCAGCAGCTACGGGACATCCGATGAGCAGTTCTTC.

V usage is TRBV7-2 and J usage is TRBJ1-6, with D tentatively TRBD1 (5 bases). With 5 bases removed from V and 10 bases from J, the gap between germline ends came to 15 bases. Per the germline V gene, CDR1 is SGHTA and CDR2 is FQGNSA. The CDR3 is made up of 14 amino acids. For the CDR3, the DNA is TGTGCCAGCAGCGTTCCCGGGACGCGGTCACCCCTCCACTTT. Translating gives CASSVPGTRSPLHF.

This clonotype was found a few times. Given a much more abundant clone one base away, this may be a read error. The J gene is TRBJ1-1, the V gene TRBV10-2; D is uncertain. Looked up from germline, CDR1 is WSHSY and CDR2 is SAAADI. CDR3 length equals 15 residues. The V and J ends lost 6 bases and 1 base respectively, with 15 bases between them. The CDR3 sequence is CASSLSSARNTEAFF. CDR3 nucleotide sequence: TGCGCCAGCAGCCTTTCATCCGCCAGGAACACTGAAGCTTTCTTT.

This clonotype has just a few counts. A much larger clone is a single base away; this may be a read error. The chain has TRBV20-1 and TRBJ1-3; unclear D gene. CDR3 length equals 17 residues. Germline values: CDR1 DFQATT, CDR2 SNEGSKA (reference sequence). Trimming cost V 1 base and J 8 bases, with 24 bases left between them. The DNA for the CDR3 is TGCAGTGCTAGAGCCTCATCCTTCGGGCAGTGGAGAGACACCATATATTTT. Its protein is CSARASSFGQWRDTIYF.

The CDR3: CASSTRGNEQFF. CDR3 bases: TGTGCCAGCAGTACTCGAGGCAATGAGCAGTTCTTC. The rearrangement links TRBV6-5 to TRBJ2-1; no firm D call. This CDR3 is 12 amino acids long. Trimming removed 5 bases at V and 6 bases at J, with 8 bases between. Per the germline V gene, CDR1 is MNHEY and CDR2 is SVGAGI.

The CDR3 loop reads CSVGTLEAFF. The CDR3 DNA reads as TGCAGCGTTGGGACTTTAGAAGCTTTCTTT. The chain uses TRBV29-1 and TRBJ1-1; D ambiguous. The germline CDR1 and CDR2 sequences are SQVTM and ANQGSEA. Trimming cost V 4 bases and J 8 bases, with 8 bases left between them. This CDR3 is built from 10 residues.

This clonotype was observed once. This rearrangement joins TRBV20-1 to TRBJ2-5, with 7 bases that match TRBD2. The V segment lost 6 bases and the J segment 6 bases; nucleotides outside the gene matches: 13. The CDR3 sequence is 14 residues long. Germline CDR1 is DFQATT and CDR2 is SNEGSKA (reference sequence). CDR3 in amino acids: CSALTSGEAKTQYF. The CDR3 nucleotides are TGCAGTGCCCTGACAAGCGGGGAGGCCAAGACCCAGTACTTC.

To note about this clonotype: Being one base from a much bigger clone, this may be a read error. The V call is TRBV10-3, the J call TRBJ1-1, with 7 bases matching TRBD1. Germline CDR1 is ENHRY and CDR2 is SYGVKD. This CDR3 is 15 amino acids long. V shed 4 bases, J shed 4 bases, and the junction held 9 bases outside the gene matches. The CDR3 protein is CAISGGTAGSTEAFF. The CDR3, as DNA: TGTGCCATCAGTGGGGGGACAGCTGGTAGCACTGAAGCTTTCTTT.

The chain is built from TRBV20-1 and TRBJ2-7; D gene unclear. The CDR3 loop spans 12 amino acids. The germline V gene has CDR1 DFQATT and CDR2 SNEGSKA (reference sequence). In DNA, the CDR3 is TGCGCAGTGCGGCACAAGGCCTACGAGCAGTACTTC. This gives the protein CAVRHKAYEQYF.

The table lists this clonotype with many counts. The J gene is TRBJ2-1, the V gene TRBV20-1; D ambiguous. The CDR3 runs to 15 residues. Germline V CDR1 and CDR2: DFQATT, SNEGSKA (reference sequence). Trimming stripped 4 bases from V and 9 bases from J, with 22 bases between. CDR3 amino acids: CSATTGGTVVSEQFF. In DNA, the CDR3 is TGCAGTGCTACAACTGGCGGCACGGTGGTCAGTGAGCAGTTCTTC.

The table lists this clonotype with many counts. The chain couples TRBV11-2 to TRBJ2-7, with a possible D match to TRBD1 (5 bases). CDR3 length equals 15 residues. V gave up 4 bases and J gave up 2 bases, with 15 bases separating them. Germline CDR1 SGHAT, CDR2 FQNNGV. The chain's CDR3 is CASSSAGALAYEQYF. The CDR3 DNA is TGTGCCAGCAGCTCGGCTGGGGCGCTAGCCTACGAGCAGTACTTC.

CDR3 nucleotide sequence: TGTGCCAGCAGTTTCCGGGGGCGGCTGAAACCTAATGAAAAACTGTTTTTT. Its protein is CASSFRGRLKPNEKLFF. The gene calls are TRBV12-3 or TRBV12-4 and TRBJ1-4; D possibly corresponds to TRBD1 (6 bases). The CDR3 runs to 17 residues. V gave up 3 bases and J gave up 3 bases, with 17 bases separating them.

The CDR3 region has the DNA TGCAGCGTTGTTCGTCTAGGTGACTATGGCTACACCTTC. It is translated as CSVVRLGDYGYTF. The chain couples TRBV29-1 to TRBJ1-2; no clear D gene. Germline V gene data show CDR1 as SQVTM and CDR2 as ANQGSEA. The CDR3 is 13 amino acids. With 4 bases removed from V and 3 bases from J, the gap between germline ends came to 12 bases.

CDR3 nucleotides: TGTGCCAGCAGCTATCAGGGAGAGCAGTACTTC. It codes for CASSYQGEQYF. This chain links TRBV7-9 with TRBJ2-7, with D perhaps matching TRBD1 (5 bases). CDR1 SEHNR and CDR2 FQNEAQ come from the germline V gene (reference sequence). The CDR3 consists of 11 residues. V was clipped by 4 bases and J by 7 bases, with 8 bases between them.